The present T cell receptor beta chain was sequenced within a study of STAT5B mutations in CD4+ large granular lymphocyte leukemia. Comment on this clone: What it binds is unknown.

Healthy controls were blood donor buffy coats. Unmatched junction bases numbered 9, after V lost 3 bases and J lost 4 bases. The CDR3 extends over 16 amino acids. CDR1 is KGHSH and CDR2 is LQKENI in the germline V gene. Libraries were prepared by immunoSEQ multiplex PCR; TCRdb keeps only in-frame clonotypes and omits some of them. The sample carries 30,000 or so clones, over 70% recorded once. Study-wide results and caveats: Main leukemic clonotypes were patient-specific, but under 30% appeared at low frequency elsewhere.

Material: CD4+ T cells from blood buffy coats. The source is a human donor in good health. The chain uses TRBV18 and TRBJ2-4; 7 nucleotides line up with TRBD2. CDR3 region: CASSPQGGRAKNIQYF. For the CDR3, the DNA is TGTGCCAGCTCACCCCAGGGAGGGAGGGCTAAAAACATTCAGTACTTC.